Many counts were recorded for the clone carrying this T cell receptor beta chain. The data are from a study of blood T cell repertoires in COVID-19. The wider study: From the United States, Italy and Spain came samples of acute and convalescent COVID-19. PBMCs, B-cell-depleted T cells, or T cells provided the cDNA or gDNA that made up the material.

Only in-frame clones appear in the TCRdb table, and some are missing; sequencing was by immunoSEQ multiplex PCR. The repertoire has about 380,000 clones, roughly nine tenths of them found once; the top ten carry approximately 1.2%. This CDR3 region has 17 residues. Unmatched junction bases numbered 8, after V lost 5 bases and J lost 2 bases. Germline CDR1 and CDR2: MRHNA and SNTAGT. The sample comprised peripheral blood. This TCR was sampled from a man aged 35 to 55 with acute or convalescent COVID-19. The V call is TRBV6-4, the J call TRBJ2-3; 12 nucleotides agree with TRBD2. CDR3 in amino acids: CASSPTGLAGITDTQYF. Here the CDR3 DNA reads TGTGCCAGCAGTCCCACCGGACTAGCGGGGATCACAGATACGCAGTATTTT.